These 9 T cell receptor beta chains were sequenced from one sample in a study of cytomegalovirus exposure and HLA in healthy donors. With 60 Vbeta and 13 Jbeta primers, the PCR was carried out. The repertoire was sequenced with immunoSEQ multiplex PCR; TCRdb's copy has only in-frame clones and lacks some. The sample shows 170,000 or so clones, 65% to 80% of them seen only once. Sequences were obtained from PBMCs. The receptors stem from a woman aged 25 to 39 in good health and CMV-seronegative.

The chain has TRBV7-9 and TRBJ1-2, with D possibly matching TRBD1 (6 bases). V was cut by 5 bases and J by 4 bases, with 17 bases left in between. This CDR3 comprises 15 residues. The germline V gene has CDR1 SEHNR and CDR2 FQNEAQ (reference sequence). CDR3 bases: TGTGCCAGCAGCCTCGAACAGGGATTCGGCTATGGCTACACCTTC. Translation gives CASSLEQGFGYGYTF. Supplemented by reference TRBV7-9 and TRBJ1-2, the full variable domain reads DTGVSQNPRHKITKRGQNVTFRCDPISEHNRLYWYRQTLGQGPEFLTYFQNEAQLEKSRLLSDRFSAERPKGSFSTLEIQRTEQGDSAMYLCASSLEQGFGYGYTFGSGTRLTVV.

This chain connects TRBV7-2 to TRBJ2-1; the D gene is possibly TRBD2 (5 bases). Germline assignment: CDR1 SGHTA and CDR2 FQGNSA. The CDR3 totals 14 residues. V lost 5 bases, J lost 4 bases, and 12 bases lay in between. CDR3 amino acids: CASSAPRGYNEQFF. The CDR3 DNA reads TGTGCCAGCAGCGCCCCACGGGGTTACAATGAGCAGTTCTTC.

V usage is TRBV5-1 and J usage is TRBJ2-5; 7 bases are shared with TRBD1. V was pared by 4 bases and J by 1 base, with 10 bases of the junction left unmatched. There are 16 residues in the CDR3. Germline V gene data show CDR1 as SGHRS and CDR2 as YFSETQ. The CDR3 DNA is TGCGCCAGCAGCCAGGGACAGACCTTCGTCCAAGAGACCCAGTACTTC. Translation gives CASSQGQTFVQETQYF.

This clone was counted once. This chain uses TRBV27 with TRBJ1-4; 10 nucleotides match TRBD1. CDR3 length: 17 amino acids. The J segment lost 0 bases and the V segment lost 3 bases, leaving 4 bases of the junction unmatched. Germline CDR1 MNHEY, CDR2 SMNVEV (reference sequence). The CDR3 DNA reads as TGTGCCAGCAGTTTGAGGACAGGGGGGTCAACTAATGAAAAACTGTTTTTT. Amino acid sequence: CASSLRTGGSTNEKLFF.

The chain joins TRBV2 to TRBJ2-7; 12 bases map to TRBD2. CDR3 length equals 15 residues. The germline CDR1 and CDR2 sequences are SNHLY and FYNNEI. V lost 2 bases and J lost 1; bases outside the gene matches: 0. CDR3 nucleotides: TGTGCCAGCAGTGAAACTAGCGGGGGGTCCTACGAGCAGTACTTC. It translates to CASSETSGGSYEQYF.

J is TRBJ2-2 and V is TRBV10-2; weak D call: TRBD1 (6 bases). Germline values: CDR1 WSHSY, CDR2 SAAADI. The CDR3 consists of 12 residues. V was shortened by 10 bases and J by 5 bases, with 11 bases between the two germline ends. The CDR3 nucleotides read TGCGCCACCCCTAGGGGGACCGGGGAGCTGTTTTTT. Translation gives CATPRGTGELFF.

This CDR3 is CASSYQSGNTIYF. As DNA, the CDR3 is TGTGCCAGCAGCTACCAGTCCGGAAACACCATATATTTT. The chain is built from TRBV7-9 and TRBJ1-3; D gene ambiguous. CDR1 and CDR2 from the germline V gene are SEHNR and FQNEAQ (reference sequence). V was trimmed by 4 bases and J by 4 bases, leaving 8 bases between them. This CDR3 has 13 residues.

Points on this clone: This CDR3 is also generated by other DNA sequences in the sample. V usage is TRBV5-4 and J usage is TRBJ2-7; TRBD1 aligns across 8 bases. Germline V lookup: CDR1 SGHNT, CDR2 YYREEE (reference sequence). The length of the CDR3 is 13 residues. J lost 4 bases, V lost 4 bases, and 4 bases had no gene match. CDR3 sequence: CASSAGQGYEQYF. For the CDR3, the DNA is TGTGCCAGCAGCGCTGGACAGGGTTACGAGCAGTACTTC.

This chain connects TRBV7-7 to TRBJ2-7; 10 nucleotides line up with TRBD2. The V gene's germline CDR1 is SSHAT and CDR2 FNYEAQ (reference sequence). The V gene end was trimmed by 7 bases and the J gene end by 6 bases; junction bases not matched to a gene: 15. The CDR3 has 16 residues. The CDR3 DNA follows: TGTGCCAGCATCACACCCGGCCTAGCGGGAGCATTCGAGCAGTACTTC. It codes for CASITPGLAGAFEQYF. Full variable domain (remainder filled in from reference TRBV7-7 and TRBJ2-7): GAGVSQSPRYKVTKRGQDVTLRCDPISSHATLYWYQQALGQGPEFLTYFNYEAQPDKSGLPSDRFSAERPEGSISTLTIQRTEQRDSAMYRCASITPGLAGAFEQYFGPGTRLTVT.